There are many counts of the clone carrying this TCR beta chain. Its antigen is unknown. This specimen comes from a study of T cells in Graves' hyperthyroidism and ophthalmopathy. Study as a whole: Pretreatment peripheral blood was obtained at initial diagnosis.

Per the germline V gene, CDR1 is LGHDT and CDR2 is YNNKEL (reference sequence). The CDR3 extends over 12 amino acids. Deletions cut 5 bases from V and 2 bases from J, with 4 bases between. The investigators amplified TCR beta CDR3 regions from RNA transcripts. The HTBI primer set served for first-round RT-PCR of the TCR CDR3. TCRdb passed the multiplex PCR reads through MiXCR, listing each CDR3 protein once. The table shows about 520,000 distinct CDR3 sequences, with around 22% occurring only once. Broader study findings: Peripheral blood also featured most of the thyroid clonotypes expanded above 0.001.

Under 3 months was the duration of disease in ophthalmopathy patients, who also had a Clinical Activity Score of at least 3 and a NOSPECS grade of at least 4. Orbital computed tomography and thyroid ultrasound, together with serum TRAb and thyroxine and clinical symptoms, were used for diagnoses. The material sequenced was blood. This clonotype was obtained from a woman in her 30s with Graves' ophthalmopathy. This chain links TRBV3-1 with TRBJ1-3, with unresolved D. This chain's CDR3 is CASSNAGNTIYF. CDR3 bases: TGTGCCAGCAGCAACGCTGGAAACACCATATATTTT.